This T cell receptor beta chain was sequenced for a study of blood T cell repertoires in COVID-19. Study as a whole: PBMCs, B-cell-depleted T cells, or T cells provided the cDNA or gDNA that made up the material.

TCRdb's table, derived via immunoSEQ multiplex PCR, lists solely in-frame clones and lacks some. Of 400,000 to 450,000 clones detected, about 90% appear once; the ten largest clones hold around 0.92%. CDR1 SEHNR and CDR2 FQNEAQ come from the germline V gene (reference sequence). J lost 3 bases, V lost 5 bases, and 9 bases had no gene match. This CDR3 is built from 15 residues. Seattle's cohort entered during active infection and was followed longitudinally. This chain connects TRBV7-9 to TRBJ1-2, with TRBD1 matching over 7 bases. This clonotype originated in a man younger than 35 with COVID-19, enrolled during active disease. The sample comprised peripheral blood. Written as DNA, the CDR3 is TGTGCCAGCAGCCTTACCACAGGGGTCGACTATGGCTACACCTTC. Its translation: CASSLTTGVDYGYTF. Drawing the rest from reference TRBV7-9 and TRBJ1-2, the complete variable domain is DTGVSQNPRHKITKRGQNVTFRCDPISEHNRLYWYRQTLGQGPEFLTYFQNEAQLEKSRLLSDRFSAERPKGSFSTLEIQRTEQGDSAMYLCASSLTTGVDYGYTFGSGTRLTVV.